The 2 T cell receptor beta chains below come from one sample, sequenced in a study of blood T cell repertoires in COVID-19. The repertoire was sequenced with immunoSEQ multiplex PCR; TCRdb's copy has only in-frame clones and lacks some. Of hundreds of thousands of clones listed, roughly 80% are singletons. The specimen sequenced was peripheral blood. These TCRs come from a man aged 25-40 years with active or convalescent COVID-19.

This clone was counted a few times. V and J are TRBV6-5 and TRBJ2-3, with 10 bases identical to TRBD1. With 6 bases clipped from V and 7 bases from J, the junction kept 4 bases outside the gene matches. Germline V gene sequence: CDR1 MNHEY, CDR2 SVGAGI. CDR3 length equals 13 residues. CDR3 loop: CASRTGGAYTQYF. The CDR3 DNA follows: TGTGCCAGCAGGACAGGGGGCGCATATACGCAGTATTTT.

The V gene is TRBV6-1, the J gene TRBJ1-4, with D perhaps matching TRBD1 (6 bases). Germline assignment: CDR1 MNHNS and CDR2 SASEGT. The CDR3 contains 16 residues. Trimming left V 1 base short and J 8 bases short, with 17 bases between. The chain's CDR3 is CASSEVAPGASEKLFF. CDR3 nucleotides: TGTGCCAGCAGTGAAGTTGCGCCAGGGGCATCGGAAAAACTGTTTTTT.